This T cell receptor (beta chain) was found in a study of T cell changes during pregnancy in multiple sclerosis. This table comes from immunoSEQ multiplex PCR, and its TCRdb copy is limited to in-frame clones, with some not included. The table includes 85,000 to 90,000 clones, 94% detected once. The TCR was taken from a female donor in good health, enrolled as a control in a pregnancy study. Sequenced here: peripheral blood, sampled after pregnancy.

In DNA form, the CDR3 reads TGTGCCAGCTCACCCTCCGGGACTTGGAAAGAGACCCAGTACTTC. Protein: CASSPSGTWKETQYF. This chain links TRBV18 with TRBJ2-5; D is possibly TRBD2 (6 bases). This CDR3 is built from 15 residues. V was shortened by 3 bases and J by 3 bases, with 14 bases between the two germline ends. Germline CDR1 reads KGHSH; CDR2 reads LQKENI. The full variable domain, its missing parts supplied by reference TRBV18 and TRBJ2-5, is NAGVMQNPRHLVRRRGQEARLRCSPMKGHSHVYWYRQLPEEGLKFMVYLQKENIIDESGMPKERFSAEFPKEGPSILRIQQVVRGDSAAYFCASSPSGTWKETQYFGPGTRLLVL.